Listed below are T cell receptor beta chains from one sample, sequenced in a study of cytomegalovirus exposure and HLA in healthy donors. Using immunoSEQ multiplex PCR, the repertoire was profiled, and TCRdb retains in-frame clones only, with some absent. Of roughly 170,000 clones in the sample, around 82% were seen once. What was sequenced was PBMCs. These receptors were taken from a woman between 45 and 65 years old in good health and CMV-seropositive. The CDR3 runs from the conserved cysteine through the conserved F or W. A D gene is named only where the DNA matches it firmly. Part of the rows lack a size; the others show once, few, many or a class for expanded clones.

D gene: TRBD1; J gene: TRBJ1-5; V gene: TRBV27; clone size: few; CDR3 protein: CASRGQGVSNQPQHF; CDR3 DNA: TGTGCCAGCAGGGGCCAGGGGGTTAGCAATCAGCCCCAGCATTTT
D gene: TRBD1; J gene: TRBJ2-3; V gene: TRBV5-1; clone size: -; CDR3 protein: CASSPGQGTDTQYF; CDR3 DNA: TGCGCCAGCAGCCCTGGACAGGGGACAGATACGCAGTATTTT
D gene: -; J gene: TRBJ2-7; V gene: TRBV19; clone size: -; CDR3 protein: CTSSPPRGKGSYEQYF; CDR3 DNA: TGTACCAGTAGTCCGCCTAGGGGCAAGGGCTCCTACGAGCAGTACTTC
D gene: TRBD2; J gene: TRBJ2-7; V gene: TRBV5-1; clone size: -; CDR3 protein: CASSLIPRGEVYSYEQYF; CDR3 DNA: TGCGCCAGCAGCTTAATCCCGCGGGGGGAGGTTTACTCCTACGAGCAGTACTTC
D gene: TRBD1; J gene: TRBJ1-5; V gene: TRBV6-1; clone size: few; CDR3 protein: CASSVAGGGGGPQHF; CDR3 DNA: TGTGCCAGCAGTGTGGCAGGGGGCGGGGGGGGGCCGCAGCATTTT
D gene: TRBD1; J gene: TRBJ1-2; V gene: TRBV7-9; clone size: -; CDR3 protein: CASSRDRTGYTF; CDR3 DNA: TGTGCCAGCAGCAGGGACAGGACCGGCTACACCTTC
D gene: -; J gene: TRBJ1-2; V gene: TRBV9; clone size: -; CDR3 protein: CASSVGARSENYGYTF; CDR3 DNA: TGTGCCAGCAGCGTAGGGGCCCGTTCAGAAAACTATGGCTACACCTTC
D gene: TRBD1; J gene: TRBJ2-7; V gene: TRBV11-2; clone size: -; CDR3 protein: CASRPWGTGDEQYF; CDR3 DNA: TGTGCCAGCAGGCCCTGGGGGACAGGGGACGAGCAGTACTTC
D gene: -; J gene: TRBJ2-7; V gene: TRBV5-1; clone size: -; CDR3 protein: CASSLTGSYEQYF; CDR3 DNA: TGCGCCAGCAGCTTGACAGGGTCCTACGAGCAGTACTTC
D gene: TRBD1; J gene: TRBJ1-2; V gene: TRBV7-9; clone size: -; CDR3 protein: CASSDSGTGSYGYTF; CDR3 DNA: TGTGCCAGCAGCGACTCCGGGACAGGGTCCTATGGCTACACCTTC
D gene: TRBD1; J gene: TRBJ1-2; V gene: TRBV18; clone size: few; CDR3 protein: CASSRSGTVYLSRYGYTF; CDR3 DNA: TGTGCCAGCTCACGATCCGGGACAGTTTATCTCTCCCGATATGGCTACACCTTC
D gene: -; J gene: TRBJ1-6; V gene: TRBV15; clone size: few; CDR3 protein: CATSRWLGRTSPLHF; CDR3 DNA: TGTGCCACCAGCAGATGGCTGGGGAGGACGTCACCCCTCCACTTT
D gene: -; J gene: TRBJ1-6; V gene: TRBV6-1; clone size: -; CDR3 protein: CASTTTNNSPLHF; CDR3 DNA: TGTGCCAGCACTACTACCAATAATTCACCCCTCCACTTT
D gene: -; J gene: TRBJ1-1; V gene: TRBV6-5; clone size: -; CDR3 protein: CASQNDRSGTEAFF; CDR3 DNA: TGTGCCAGCCAAAACGACAGAAGTGGCACTGAAGCTTTCTTT
D gene: -; J gene: TRBJ2-1; V gene: TRBV29-1; clone size: -; CDR3 protein: CSGWSGFGNEQFF; CDR3 DNA: TGCAGCGGCTGGAGCGGATTCGGGAATGAGCAGTTCTTC
D gene: TRBD2; J gene: TRBJ2-5; V gene: TRBV27; clone size: -; CDR3 protein: CASSSSGGEFQETQYF; CDR3 DNA: TGTGCCAGCAGTTCTAGCGGGGGGGAGTTCCAAGAGACCCAGTACTTC
D gene: TRBD1; J gene: TRBJ1-1; V gene: TRBV7-8; clone size: once; CDR3 protein: CASSLGTANPEAFF; CDR3 DNA: TGTGCCAGCAGCCTCGGGACAGCGAACCCTGAAGCTTTCTTT
D gene: TRBD2; J gene: TRBJ2-3; V gene: TRBV11-1; clone size: few; CDR3 protein: CASSSSGDTDTQYF; CDR3 DNA: TGTGCCAGCAGCTCTAGCGGGGACACAGATACGCAGTATTTT
D gene: TRBD1; J gene: TRBJ1-1; V gene: TRBV7-2; clone size: few; CDR3 protein: CASSVRTGDTEAFF; CDR3 DNA: TGTGCCAGCAGCGTAAGGACAGGAGACACTGAAGCTTTCTTT
D gene: -; J gene: TRBJ2-2; V gene: TRBV5-6; clone size: -; CDR3 protein: CASSLAFGRDIAGELFF; CDR3 DNA: TGTGCCAGCAGCTTGGCCTTTGGCAGAGACATAGCCGGGGAGCTGTTTTTT
D gene: -; J gene: TRBJ2-5; V gene: TRBV6-1; clone size: once; CDR3 protein: CASTNVRTIQETQYF; CDR3 DNA: TGTGCCAGCACGAACGTCCGTACTATCCAAGAGACCCAGTACTTC
D gene: -; J gene: TRBJ1-1; V gene: TRBV6-4; clone size: -; CDR3 protein: CASSDRGDTEAFF; CDR3 DNA: TGTGCCAGCAGTGACAGGGGCGACACTGAAGCTTTCTTT
D gene: TRBD1; J gene: TRBJ1-5; V gene: TRBV15; clone size: -; CDR3 protein: CATSREDTQGAGQPQHF; CDR3 DNA: TGTGCCACCAGCAGAGAGGATACCCAGGGGGCGGGTCAGCCCCAGCATTTT
D gene: -; J gene: TRBJ2-1; V gene: TRBV19; clone size: -; CDR3 protein: CASSQTTPGEQFF; CDR3 DNA: TGTGCCAGTAGTCAGACTACCCCCGGTGAGCAGTTCTTC
D gene: -; J gene: TRBJ1-5; V gene: TRBV5-1; clone size: -; CDR3 protein: CASSWGPVGTDSNQPQHF; CDR3 DNA: TGCGCCAGCAGCTGGGGCCCAGTTGGCACTGATTCCAATCAGCCCCAGCATTTT
D gene: TRBD2; J gene: TRBJ2-7; V gene: TRBV5-4; clone size: -; CDR3 protein: CASGRGGGPSYEQYF; CDR3 DNA: TGTGCCAGCGGCCGGGGCGGGGGGCCTTCCTACGAGCAGTACTTC
D gene: -; J gene: TRBJ2-2; V gene: TRBV6-6; clone size: -; CDR3 protein: CASSYYHRERELFF; CDR3 DNA: TGTGCCAGCAGTTACTACCACAGGGAACGGGAGCTGTTTTTT
D gene: -; J gene: TRBJ1-5; V gene: TRBV19; clone size: -; CDR3 protein: CASSEQGHQPQHF; CDR3 DNA: TGTGCCAGTAGTGAGCAGGGCCATCAGCCCCAGCATTTT
D gene: TRBD1; J gene: TRBJ2-2; V gene: TRBV6-5; clone size: -; CDR3 protein: CASSYRQGVSGELFF; CDR3 DNA: TGTGCCAGCAGTTACAGGCAGGGGGTATCCGGGGAGCTGTTTTTT
D gene: TRBD1; J gene: TRBJ1-5; V gene: TRBV7-2; clone size: -; CDR3 protein: CASSARTGVNQPQHF; CDR3 DNA: TGTGCCAGCAGCGCACGGACAGGGGTCAATCAGCCCCAGCATTTT
D gene: -; J gene: TRBJ1-2; V gene: TRBV7-3; clone size: -; CDR3 protein: CASSLPPREGPYGYTF; CDR3 DNA: TGTGCCAGCAGCTTACCCCCCCGAGAGGGCCCCTATGGCTACACCTTC
D gene: TRBD1; J gene: TRBJ2-7; V gene: TRBV5-1; clone size: few; CDR3 protein: CASSFGQGDEQYF; CDR3 DNA: TGCGCCAGCAGCTTTGGGCAGGGGGACGAGCAGTACTTC
D gene: -; J gene: TRBJ1-1; V gene: TRBV4-1; clone size: -; CDR3 protein: CASSSVVRGISGTEAFF; CDR3 DNA: TGCGCCAGCAGCTCGGTCGTCCGGGGGATCAGCGGGACTGAAGCTTTCTTT
D gene: -; J gene: TRBJ2-7; V gene: TRBV2; clone size: -; CDR3 protein: CASSEGRNEQYF; CDR3 DNA: TGTGCCAGCAGTGAAGGGCGGAACGAGCAGTACTTC
D gene: -; J gene: TRBJ1-6; V gene: TRBV5-6; clone size: few; CDR3 protein: CASSPGVGEWSPLHF; CDR3 DNA: TGTGCCAGCAGCCCGGGAGTAGGGGAATGGTCACCCCTCCACTTT
D gene: -; J gene: TRBJ2-5; V gene: TRBV29-1; clone size: -; CDR3 protein: CSVDRGGLVTQYF; CDR3 DNA: TGCAGCGTCGACAGGGGAGGGTTGGTAACCCAGTACTTC
D gene: -; J gene: TRBJ2-2; V gene: TRBV19; clone size: -; CDR3 protein: CASKFRTENTGELFF; CDR3 DNA: TGTGCCAGTAAATTCAGGACAGAGAACACCGGGGAGCTGTTTTTT
D gene: TRBD1; J gene: TRBJ2-3; V gene: TRBV30; clone size: -; CDR3 protein: CAWGRGQGNPTDTQYF; CDR3 DNA: TGTGCCTGGGGCCGTGGACAGGGCAATCCCACAGATACGCAGTATTTT
D gene: TRBD1; J gene: TRBJ2-7; V gene: TRBV19; clone size: -; CDR3 protein: CASSITGQVNEQYF; CDR3 DNA: TGTGCCAGTAGTATTACGGGACAGGTCAACGAGCAGTACTTC
D gene: -; J gene: TRBJ1-5; V gene: TRBV7-9; clone size: -; CDR3 protein: CASSQDSSNQPQHF; CDR3 DNA: TGTGCCAGCAGCCAGGACAGTAGCAATCAGCCCCAGCATTTT
D gene: -; J gene: TRBJ2-7; V gene: TRBV11-2; clone size: -; CDR3 protein: CASSPQASSYEQYF; CDR3 DNA: TGTGCCAGCAGCCCCCAGGCGAGCTCCTACGAGCAGTACTTC
D gene: -; J gene: TRBJ1-1; V gene: TRBV7-8; clone size: -; CDR3 protein: CASSPWAGHTEAFF; CDR3 DNA: TGTGCCAGCAGCCCCTGGGCAGGTCACACTGAAGCTTTCTTT
D gene: TRBD1; J gene: TRBJ1-2; V gene: TRBV13; clone size: -; CDR3 protein: CASSQVTSAERDREHYGYTF; CDR3 DNA: TGTGCCAGCAGCCAAGTAACGTCGGCCGAACGGGACAGGGAACACTATGGCTACACCTTC